This entry lists 30 T cell receptor beta chains sequenced from one sample in a study of T cells in Graves' hyperthyroidism and ophthalmopathy. TCR beta CDR3 regions were amplified from RNA transcripts. Primed by the HTBI set, a first-round RT-PCR was run on the TCR CDR3. TCRdb reprocessed the multiplex PCR reads with MiXCR, giving one entry per CDR3 protein. The profile covers under 750,000 distinct CDR3 sequences, with roughly a sixth appearing a single time and approximately 15% taken by the ten largest. Sequenced material: blood. The receptor source for this set is a woman aged 45-59 years with Graves' hyperthyroidism that later progressed to Graves' ophthalmopathy.

This clonotype turned up a few times. V and J are TRBV27 and TRBJ2-7; D call uncertain. The V end lost 2 bases, the J end lost 1 base, and 15 bases lay between the germline ends. From germline, CDR1 is MNHEY and CDR2 SMNVEV (reference sequence). The CDR3 runs 16 residues. CDR3 nucleotides: TGTGCCAGCAGTTTAATCCTCGGGTCGGCGTCCTACGAGCAGTACTTC. Amino acid sequence: CASSLILGSASYEQYF.

There are a few counts of this clonotype. For the CDR3, the DNA is TGTGCCAGCACCGCAGTGGGAGGACCTAATTCACCCCTCCACTTT. It translates to CASTAVGGPNSPLHF. The genes are TRBV7-2 and TRBJ1-6, with D uncertain. The germline V and J ends were trimmed by 7 bases and 6 bases, with 16 bases remaining between them. Germline V gene sequence: CDR1 SGHTA, CDR2 FQGNSA. CDR3 size: 15 residues.

This clonotype was picked up a small number of times. The chain links TRBV29-1 to TRBJ2-7, with TRBD1 identical over 8 bases. Germline CDR1 SQVTM, CDR2 ANQGSEA. V dropped 5 bases and J dropped 0; count of bases not matched to a gene: 6. The CDR3 extends over 14 amino acids. CDR3 residues: CSVRLQGDSYEQYF. CDR3 bases: TGCAGCGTTCGACTACAGGGGGACTCCTACGAGCAGTACTTC.

This clonotype was seen many times. The V call is TRBV11-2, the J call TRBJ2-7, with 10 nucleotides matching TRBD2. This CDR3 has 15 residues. Germline values: CDR1 SGHAT, CDR2 FQNNGV. The V gene end was trimmed by 5 bases and the J gene end by 4 bases; junction bases not matched to a gene: 8. As DNA, the CDR3 is TGTGCCAGCAGCAACCAGCGGGGGGGAGGTTACGAGCAGTACTTC. This gives the protein CASSNQRGGGYEQYF. Complete variable domain (other parts from reference TRBV11-2 and TRBJ2-7): EAGVAQSPRYKIIEKRQSVAFWCNPISGHATLYWYQQILGQGPKLLIQFQNNGVVDDSQLPKDRFSAERLKGVDSTLKIQPAKLEDSAVYLCASSNQRGGGYEQYFGPGTRLTVT.

The table lists this clonotype with a few counts. The V call is TRBV5-4, the J call TRBJ2-7; 10 bases are shared with TRBD1. The CDR3 contains 16 residues. V was clipped by 4 bases and J by 3 bases; unmatched bases: 10. Per the germline V gene, CDR1 is SGHNT and CDR2 is YYREEE (reference sequence). The CDR3 loop is CASSTRQGAHLYEQYF. The CDR3 bases are TGTGCCAGCAGCACCAGACAGGGGGCGCATCTCTACGAGCAGTACTTC. The full variable domain, completed using reference TRBV5-4 and TRBJ2-7, is ETGVTQSPTHLIKTRGQQVTLRCSSQSGHNTVSWYQQALGQGPQFIFQYYREEENGRGNFPPRFSGLQFPNYSSELNVNALELDDSALYLCASSTRQGAHLYEQYFGPGTRLTVT.

This clonotype was recorded many times. The V call is TRBV11-1, the J call TRBJ2-3; TRBD1 is a possible D gene (5 bases). The CDR3 spans 16 residues. The ends were cut back, 3 bases at V and 1 base at J, with 14 bases in the middle. The V gene's germline CDR1 is SGHAT and CDR2 FQDESV (reference sequence). The CDR3 reads CASSFRQGGGTDTQYF. The CDR3 DNA reads as TGTGCCAGCAGCTTCCGGCAGGGCGGCGGCACAGATACGCAGTATTTT.

This clonotype was found many times. The rearrangement uses TRBV11-2 and TRBJ1-3, with TRBD1 as a possible D gene (6 bases). Trimming left V 5 bases short and J 4 bases short, with 15 bases between. This CDR3 contains 15 residues. The V gene's germline CDR1 is SGHAT and CDR2 FQNNGV. Written as DNA, the CDR3 is TGTGCCAGCAGCCCCTGGGGGGCGACCGGAAACACCATATATTTT. Encoded protein: CASSPWGATGNTIYF.

Only a few counts were recorded for this clonotype. The chain is built from TRBV19 and TRBJ1-1; D is undetermined. Germline loops: CDR1 LNHDA, CDR2 SQIVND (reference sequence). Trimming took 4 bases from V and 3 from J, leaving 12 bases between them. The CDR3 covers 14 residues. The CDR3: CASSKYFGYTEAFF. In DNA form, the CDR3 reads TGTGCCAGTAGTAAGTATTTTGGGTACACTGAAGCTTTCTTT.

As regards this clonotype: A much more abundant neighbour one base away suggests this may be a read error. The chain is built from TRBV11-2 and TRBJ2-1; 9 nucleotides match TRBD2. The CDR3 sequence is 16 residues long. From germline, CDR1 is SGHAT and CDR2 FQNNGV. The CDR3 protein is CAGSLQLAGDLHEQFF. The CDR3 bases are TGTGCCGGCAGCTTACAATTAGCGGGGGATCTCCATGAGCAGTTCTTC.

Ten or more counts support this clonotype. DNA for the CDR3: TGCAGTGCGTACAGGGGGCCGAGAGAGACCCAGTACTTC. This encodes CSAYRGPRETQYF. The genes are TRBV20-1 and TRBJ2-5; 9 bases line up with TRBD1. Per the germline V gene, CDR1 is DFQATT and CDR2 is SNEGSKA (reference sequence). The CDR3 loop spans 13 amino acids. The V and J ends lost 6 bases and 4 bases, in that order; junction bases with no gene match: 6.

This clonotype was observed a handful of times. The chain recombines TRBV20-1 with TRBJ1-3; D may be TRBD1 (6 bases). V was clipped by 4 bases and J by 6 bases, with 16 bases between them. Germline V gene lookup returns CDR1 DFQATT and CDR2 SNEGSKA (reference sequence). CDR3 length: 14 residues. The CDR3: CSAKGGRTINTIYF. The DNA for the CDR3 is TGCAGTGCTAAGGGGGGGAGAACAATAAACACCATATATTTT.

The V gene is TRBV27, the J gene TRBJ2-1; TRBD2 matches 14 bases. There are 15 residues in the CDR3. Looked up from germline, CDR1 is MNHEY and CDR2 is SMNVEV (reference sequence). V lost 5 bases, J lost 8 bases, and 5 bases stayed unmatched. The CDR3 protein is CASSLGTSGGHEQFF. CDR3 bases: TGTGCCAGCAGTCTAGGGACTAGCGGGGGACATGAGCAGTTCTTC.

V and J are TRBV15 and TRBJ1-2; D unclear. CDR1 is LNHNV, CDR2 YYDKDF, per germline (reference sequence). There are 16 residues in the CDR3. V lost 4 bases and J 0 bases, leaving 15 bases between the germline ends. The CDR3 DNA reads as TGTGCCACCAGCATCTCCTACCAGGAAGCTAACTATGGCTACACCTTC. Translation: CATSISYQEANYGYTF.

This clonotype was seen a handful of times. The chain carries TRBV4-1 and TRBJ1-2; D might be TRBD1 (5 bases). V was cut by 0 bases and J by 0 bases, with 17 bases left in between. The CDR3 loop spans 18 amino acids. From germline, CDR1 is MGHRA and CDR2 YSYEKL. CDR3 DNA: TGCGCCAGCAGCCAAGATACCTTACAGGACCCTGCTAACTATGGCTACACCTTC. Residues: CASSQDTLQDPANYGYTF.

In this sample, this clonotype turned up a few times. The J gene is TRBJ2-2, the V gene TRBV6-1; 9 bases agree with TRBD1. Germline lookup yields CDR1 MNHNS and CDR2 SASEGT. This CDR3 contains 16 residues. Unmatched junction bases numbered 10, after V lost 5 bases and J lost 6 bases. CDR3 sequence (DNA): TGTGCCAGCAGTCCGGGACAGGGCGAAGTCGCCGGGGAGCTGTTTTTT. The encoded protein is CASSPGQGEVAGELFF.

This sequence joins TRBV7-6 and TRBJ2-7, with D possibly TRBD1 on 5 matching bases. Germline V gene data show CDR1 as SGHVS and CDR2 as FNYEAQ. Trimming left V 0 bases short and J 6 bases short, with 15 bases between. The CDR3 sequence is 15 residues long. Here the CDR3 reads CASSLARASWSEQYF. In DNA, the CDR3 is TGTGCCAGCAGCTTAGCCAGGGCCTCCTGGAGCGAGCAGTACTTC.

This clonotype was recorded once. The chain recombines TRBV6-2 or TRBV6-3 with TRBJ1-4; D might be TRBD1 (6 bases). V was pared by 10 bases and J by 2 bases, with 17 bases between. Germline-derived CDR1 and CDR2 are MNHEY and SVGEGT. The CDR3 is 15 residues long. For the CDR3, the DNA is TGTGCCACAACCCGGGAGGGGGGGACTAATGAAAAACTGTTTTTT. Residues: CATTREGGTNEKLFF.

The chain joins TRBV25-1 to TRBJ2-3; tentatively, D is TRBD2 (5 bases). CDR3 length: 13 amino acids. With 0 bases removed from V and 5 bases from J, the gap between germline ends came to 6 bases. Looked up from germline, CDR1 is MGHDK and CDR2 is SYGVNS. Written as DNA, the CDR3 is TGTGCCAGCAGTGAATACGGGGAAGATACGCAGTATTTT. Protein product: CASSEYGEDTQYF.

This rearrangement joins TRBV20-1 to TRBJ1-2; 11 bases line up with TRBD1. Germline-derived CDR1 and CDR2 are DFQATT and SNEGSKA (reference sequence). This CDR3 is built from 16 residues. V shed 0 bases, J shed 2 bases, and the junction held 5 bases outside the gene matches. The CDR3 loop is CSARDLRDRGNYGYTF. DNA of the CDR3: TGCAGTGCTAGAGATCTACGGGACAGGGGGAACTATGGCTACACCTTC.

The chain has TRBV18 and TRBJ2-2; TRBD2 matches 8 bases. With V trimmed by 2 bases and J by 0 bases, 5 bases remained unmatched. The CDR3 is 17 amino acids. CDR1 and CDR2 from the germline V gene are KGHSH and LQKENI. The CDR3 reads CASSPIRAGANTGELFF. CDR3 in DNA: TGTGCCAGCTCACCAATTCGAGCGGGGGCGAACACCGGGGAGCTGTTTTTT.

This clonotype was seen ten or more times. V and J are TRBV29-1 and TRBJ2-2; TRBD1 might be the D (6 bases). V lost 6 bases and J 1 base, leaving 9 bases between the germline ends. CDR1 and CDR2 from the germline V gene are SQVTM and ANQGSEA. This CDR3 has 13 residues. CDR3 region: CSVVGQNTGELFF. In nucleotides, the CDR3 is TGCAGCGTCGTGGGACAGAACACCGGGGAGCTGTTTTTT.

The V call is TRBV12-3 or TRBV12-4, the J call TRBJ2-3, with D tentatively TRBD2 (7 bases). V was pared by 3 bases and J by 1 base, with 17 bases between. This CDR3 has 17 amino acids. As DNA, the CDR3 is TGTGCCAGCAGTTTTTTTGGGGGGGGGGGGCGCACAGATACGCAGTATTTT. This translates into CASSFFGGGGRTDTQYF.

This clonotype was observed at least ten times. The chain has TRBV11-2 and TRBJ2-4, with D unresolved. Germline V gives CDR1 SGHAT, CDR2 FQNNGV. V lost 3 bases, J lost 0 bases, and 6 bases lay in between. This CDR3 spans 14 amino acids. The CDR3 is CASSLELAKNIQYF. The CDR3 nucleotides read TGTGCCAGCAGCTTGGAGCTAGCCAAAAACATTCAGTACTTC.

J is TRBJ2-1 and V is TRBV5-6; 13 nucleotides line up with TRBD2. V shed 1 base and J 8 bases; nucleotides not matched to a gene: 9. This CDR3 is 17 amino acids long. From germline, CDR1 is SGHDT and CDR2 YYEEEE. This CDR3 is CASSLFPTSGGSDEQFF. Here the CDR3 DNA reads TGTGCCAGCAGCTTGTTTCCGACTAGCGGGGGGTCTGATGAGCAGTTCTTC.

There are a few counts of this clonotype. V usage is TRBV27 and J usage is TRBJ1-1, with D uncertain. The CDR3 spans 12 residues. Germline V gene lookup returns CDR1 MNHEY and CDR2 SMNVEV (reference sequence). V was clipped by 5 bases and J by 11 bases, with 15 bases between them. The CDR3 loop is CASSPRNQAAFF. The CDR3 DNA is TGTGCCAGCAGTCCTCGAAACCAGGCGGCTTTCTTT.

This clonotype was counted many times. The chain recombines TRBV5-8 with TRBJ1-4, with D maybe TRBD1 (5 bases). This CDR3 contains 14 residues. CDR1 and CDR2 from the germline V gene are SGHTS and YDEGEE. Between the trimmed V and J ends, which lost 3 bases and 5 bases, there was a span of 11 bases. Here the CDR3 DNA reads TGTGCCAGCAGCTCGGGACGGGGGAATGAAAAACTGTTTTTT. Protein sequence: CASSSGRGNEKLFF.

This clonotype turned up a few times. The chain carries TRBV5-1 and TRBJ2-5, with D possibly TRBD1 on 6 matching bases. V dropped 3 bases and J dropped 1 base, with 13 bases sitting between them. The CDR3 extends over 15 amino acids. Germline lookup yields CDR1 SGHRS and CDR2 YFSETQ. Here the CDR3 reads CASSSVTGSQETQYF. The CDR3 region has the DNA TGCGCCAGCAGCTCGGTTACAGGGTCCCAAGAGACCCAGTACTTC.

This clonotype was seen at least ten times. This chain joins TRBV3-1 and TRBJ1-2, with TRBD1 matching 11 bases. The CDR3 consists of 17 residues. Per germline, CDR1 LGHDT and CDR2 YNNKEL (reference sequence). V was clipped by 4 bases and J by 6 bases; unmatched bases: 13. CDR3 DNA sequence: TGTGCCAGCAGCCGACTCCCGGACAGGGGGCATCGGAATGGCTACACCTTC. The encoded protein is CASSRLPDRGHRNGYTF.

The CDR3 DNA follows: TGCGCCAGCAGCTCTACGGGACGTCCAGCTTTCTTT. Encoded protein: CASSSTGRPAFF. This chain connects TRBV5-1 to TRBJ1-1, with D possibly being TRBD1 (5 bases). Trimming shortened V by 3 bases and J by 10 bases, and 13 bases separated the two germline ends. Germline loops: CDR1 SGHRS, CDR2 YFSETQ. The CDR3 covers 12 residues.

This clonotype occurred many times. The chain is built from TRBV20-1 and TRBJ2-7; 7 bases agree with TRBD2. This CDR3 region has 16 residues. The V segment lost 2 bases and the J segment 3 bases; nucleotides outside the gene matches: 13. Germline CDR1 and CDR2: DFQATT and SNEGSKA (reference sequence). CDR3 bases: TGCAGTGCTAGACGCGCCCTCGGGGGGTTGGTCTACGAGCAGTACTTC. Translation gives CSARRALGGLVYEQYF.